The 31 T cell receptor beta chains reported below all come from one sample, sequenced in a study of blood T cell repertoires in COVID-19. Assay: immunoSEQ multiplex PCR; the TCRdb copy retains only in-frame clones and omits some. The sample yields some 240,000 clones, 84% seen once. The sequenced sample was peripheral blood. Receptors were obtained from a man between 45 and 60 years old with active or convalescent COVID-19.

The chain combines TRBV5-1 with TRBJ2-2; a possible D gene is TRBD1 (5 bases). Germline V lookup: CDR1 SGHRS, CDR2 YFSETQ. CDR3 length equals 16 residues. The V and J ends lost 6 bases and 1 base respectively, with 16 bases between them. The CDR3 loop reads CASNEVGQGNTGELFF. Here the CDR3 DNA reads TGCGCCAGCAATGAAGTGGGTCAGGGGAACACCGGGGAGCTGTTTTTT.

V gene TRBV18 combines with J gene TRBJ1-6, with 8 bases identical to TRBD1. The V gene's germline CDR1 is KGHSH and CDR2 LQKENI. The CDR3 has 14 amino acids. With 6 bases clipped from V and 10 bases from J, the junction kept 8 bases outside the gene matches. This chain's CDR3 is CASSVTGEGSPLHF. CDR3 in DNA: TGTGCCAGCTCCGTGACAGGGGAGGGCTCACCCCTCCACTTT.

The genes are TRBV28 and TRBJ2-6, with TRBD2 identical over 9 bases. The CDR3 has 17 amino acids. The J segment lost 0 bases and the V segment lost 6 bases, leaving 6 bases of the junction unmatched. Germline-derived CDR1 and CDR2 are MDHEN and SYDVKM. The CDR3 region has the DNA TGTGCCAGCAGCTTTAGCGGGAGCTTCTCTGGGGCCAACGTCCTGACTTTC. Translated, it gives CASSFSGSFSGANVLTF. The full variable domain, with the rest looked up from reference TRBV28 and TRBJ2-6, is DVKVTQSSRYLVKRTGEKVFLECVQDMDHENMFWYRQDPGLGLRLIYFSYDVKMKEKGDIPEGYSVSREKKERFSLILESASTNQTSMYLCASSFSGSFSGANVLTFGAGSRLTVL.

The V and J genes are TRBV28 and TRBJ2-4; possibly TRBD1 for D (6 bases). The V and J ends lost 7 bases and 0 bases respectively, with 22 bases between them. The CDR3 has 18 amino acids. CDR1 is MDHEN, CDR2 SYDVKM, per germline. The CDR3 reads CASNGWTVTSLAKNIQYF. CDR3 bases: TGTGCCAGCAACGGGTGGACAGTGACTTCTTTAGCCAAAAACATTCAGTACTTC.

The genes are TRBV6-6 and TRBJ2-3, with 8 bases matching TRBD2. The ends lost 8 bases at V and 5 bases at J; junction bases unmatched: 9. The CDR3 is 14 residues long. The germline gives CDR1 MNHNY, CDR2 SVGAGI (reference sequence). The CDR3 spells CASLPGLALDTQYF. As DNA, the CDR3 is TGTGCCAGCCTCCCCGGACTAGCATTAGATACGCAGTATTTT.

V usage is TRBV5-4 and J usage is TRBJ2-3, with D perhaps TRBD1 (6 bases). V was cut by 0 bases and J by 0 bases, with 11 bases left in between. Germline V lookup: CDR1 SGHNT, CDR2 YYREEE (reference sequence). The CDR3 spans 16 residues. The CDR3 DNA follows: TGTGCCAGCAGCTTGGGATCGGACAGAAGCACAGATACGCAGTATTTT. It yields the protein CASSLGSDRSTDTQYF.

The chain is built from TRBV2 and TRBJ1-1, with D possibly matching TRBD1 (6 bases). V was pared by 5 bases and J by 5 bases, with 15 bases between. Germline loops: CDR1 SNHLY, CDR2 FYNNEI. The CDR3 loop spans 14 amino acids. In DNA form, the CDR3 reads TGTGCCAGCAGTATACAGGGAGAAGAGACTGAAGCTTTCTTT. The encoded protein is CASSIQGEETEAFF.

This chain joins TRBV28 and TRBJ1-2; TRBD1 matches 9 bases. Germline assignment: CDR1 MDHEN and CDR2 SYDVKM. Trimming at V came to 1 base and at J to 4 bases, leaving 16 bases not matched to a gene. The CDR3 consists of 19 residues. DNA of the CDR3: TGTGCCAGCAGTTTATCGGGACTCCGGGACAGGGATCCGTCCTATGGCTACACCTTC. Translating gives CASSLSGLRDRDPSYGYTF.

The CDR3 protein is CASSLVPSEKLFF. The CDR3 nucleotides are TGTGCCAGCAGTTTAGTTCCCTCTGAAAAACTGTTTTTT. The gene calls are TRBV28 and TRBJ1-4; D ambiguous. Deletions cut 2 bases from V and 7 bases from J, with 8 bases between. The CDR3 has 13 residues. Per the germline V gene, CDR1 is MDHEN and CDR2 is SYDVKM.

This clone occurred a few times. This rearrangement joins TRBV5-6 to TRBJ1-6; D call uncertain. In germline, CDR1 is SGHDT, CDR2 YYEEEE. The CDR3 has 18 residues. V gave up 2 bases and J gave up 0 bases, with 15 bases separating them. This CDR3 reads CASSFGHLRSSYNSPLHF. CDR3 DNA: TGTGCCAGCAGCTTTGGCCATCTGCGGAGCTCCTATAATTCACCCCTCCACTTT.

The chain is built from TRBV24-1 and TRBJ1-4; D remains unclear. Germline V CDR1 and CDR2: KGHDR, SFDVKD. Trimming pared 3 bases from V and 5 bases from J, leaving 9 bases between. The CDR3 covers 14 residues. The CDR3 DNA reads TGTGCCACCAGTGATCCCAGAGGGAATGAAAAACTGTTTTTT. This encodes CATSDPRGNEKLFF.

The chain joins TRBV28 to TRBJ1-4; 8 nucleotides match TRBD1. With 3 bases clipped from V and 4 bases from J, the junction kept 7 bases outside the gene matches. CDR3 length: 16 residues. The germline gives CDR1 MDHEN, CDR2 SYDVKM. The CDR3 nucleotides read TGTGCCAGCAGTTTGACAGGGGCGACTGTTAATGAAAAACTGTTTTTT. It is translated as CASSLTGATVNEKLFF.

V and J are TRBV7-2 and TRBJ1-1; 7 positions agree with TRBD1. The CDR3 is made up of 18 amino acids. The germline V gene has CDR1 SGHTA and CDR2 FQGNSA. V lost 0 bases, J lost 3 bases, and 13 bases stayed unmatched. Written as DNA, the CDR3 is TGTGCCAGCAGCTTAGCTTGGCCAGGGGGAGAGGTTGACACTGAAGCTTTCTTT. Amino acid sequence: CASSLAWPGGEVDTEAFF.

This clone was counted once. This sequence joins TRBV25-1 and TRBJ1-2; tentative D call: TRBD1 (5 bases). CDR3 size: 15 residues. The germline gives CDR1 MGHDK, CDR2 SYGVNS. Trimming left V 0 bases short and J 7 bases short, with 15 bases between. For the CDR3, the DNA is TGTGCCAGCAGTGAATATGGGAGGGGCCGGGGTGGCTACACCTTC. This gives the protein CASSEYGRGRGGYTF.

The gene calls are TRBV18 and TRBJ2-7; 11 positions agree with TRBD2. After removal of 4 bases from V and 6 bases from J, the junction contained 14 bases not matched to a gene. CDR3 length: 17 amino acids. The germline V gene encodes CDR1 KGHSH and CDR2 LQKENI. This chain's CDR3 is CASSLRGHELAGGEQYF. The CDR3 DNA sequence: TGTGCCAGCTCACTTAGAGGGCATGAGCTAGCGGGAGGCGAGCAGTACTTC.

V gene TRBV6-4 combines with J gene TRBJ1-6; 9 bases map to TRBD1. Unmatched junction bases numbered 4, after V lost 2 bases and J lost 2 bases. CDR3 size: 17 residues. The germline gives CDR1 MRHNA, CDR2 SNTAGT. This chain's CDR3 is CASSDPGTGPYNSPLHF. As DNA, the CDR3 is TGTGCCAGCAGTGACCCCGGGACAGGGCCCTATAATTCACCCCTCCACTTT.

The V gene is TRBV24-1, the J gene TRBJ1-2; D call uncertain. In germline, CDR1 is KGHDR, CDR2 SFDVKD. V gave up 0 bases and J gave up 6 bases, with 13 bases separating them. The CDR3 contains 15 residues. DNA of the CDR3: TGTGCCACCAGTGATTTGCGTCCAGGATTCGATGGCTACACCTTC. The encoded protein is CATSDLRPGFDGYTF.

The CDR3 DNA is TGTGCCAGCAGTGAAGCAAGGGAACAGGGGGCCTACGTC. As protein: CASSEAREQGAYV. The chain recombines TRBV2 with TRBJ2-7; 9 bases line up with TRBD1. Germline V gives CDR1 SNHLY, CDR2 FYNNEI. The length of the CDR3 is 13 residues. J was trimmed by 13 bases and V by 0 bases; bases with no gene match: 7.

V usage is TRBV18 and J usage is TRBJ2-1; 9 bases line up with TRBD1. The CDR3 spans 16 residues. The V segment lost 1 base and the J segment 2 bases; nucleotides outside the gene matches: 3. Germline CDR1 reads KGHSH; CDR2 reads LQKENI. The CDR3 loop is CASSPLDRGPYNEQFF. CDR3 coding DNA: TGTGCCAGCTCACCACTGGACAGGGGTCCCTACAATGAGCAGTTCTTC.

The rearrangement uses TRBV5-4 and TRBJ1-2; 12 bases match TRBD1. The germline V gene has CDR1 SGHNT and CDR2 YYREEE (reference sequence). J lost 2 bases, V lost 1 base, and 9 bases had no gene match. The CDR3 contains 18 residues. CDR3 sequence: CASSLPTGTGGPNYGYTF. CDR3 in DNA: TGTGCCAGCAGCTTGCCCACAGGGACAGGGGGCCCAAACTATGGCTACACCTTC. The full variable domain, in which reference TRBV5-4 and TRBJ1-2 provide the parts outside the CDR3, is ETGVTQSPTHLIKTRGQQVTLRCSSQSGHNTVSWYQQALGQGPQFIFQYYREEENGRGNFPPRFSGLQFPNYSSELNVNALELDDSALYLCASSLPTGTGGPNYGYTFGSGTRLTVV.

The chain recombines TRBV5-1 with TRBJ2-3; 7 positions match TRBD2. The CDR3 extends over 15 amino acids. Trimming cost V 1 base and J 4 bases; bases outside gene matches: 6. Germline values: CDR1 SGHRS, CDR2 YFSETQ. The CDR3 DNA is TGCGCCAGCAGCTTGATGAGCGGGAAGGCAGATACGCAGTATTTT. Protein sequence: CASSLMSGKADTQYF.

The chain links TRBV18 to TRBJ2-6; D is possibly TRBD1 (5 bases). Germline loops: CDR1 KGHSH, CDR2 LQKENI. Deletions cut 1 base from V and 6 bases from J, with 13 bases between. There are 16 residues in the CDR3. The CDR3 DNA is TGTGCCAGCTCACCACGGGTTCAGGGTACGGCCAACGTCCTGACTTTC. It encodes CASSPRVQGTANVLTF.

The CDR3: CASSSGGPSIYEQYV. The CDR3 nucleotides read TGCGCCAGCTCATCGGGGGGCCCCTCAATCTACGAGCAGTACGTC. V and J are TRBV23-1 and TRBJ2-7; tentatively, D is TRBD2 (7 bases). TRBV23-1 is flagged as an ORF with uncertain function. CDR3 size: 15 residues. The V gene lost 8 bases and the J gene lost 3 bases, with 20 bases spanning the gap.

This CDR3 is CASSLTRGNTEAFF. The DNA for the CDR3 is TGTGCCAGCAGTTTAACCAGGGGGAACACTGAAGCTTTCTTT. The V and J genes are TRBV28 and TRBJ1-1; tentative D call: TRBD1 (6 bases). This CDR3 region has 14 residues. Trimming stripped 2 bases from V and 1 base from J, with 8 bases between. Germline loops: CDR1 MDHEN, CDR2 SYDVKM.

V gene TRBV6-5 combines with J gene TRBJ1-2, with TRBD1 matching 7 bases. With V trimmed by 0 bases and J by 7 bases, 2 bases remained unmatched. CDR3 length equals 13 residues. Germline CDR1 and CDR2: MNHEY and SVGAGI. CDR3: CASSYSTGAGYTF. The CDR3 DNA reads TGTGCCAGCAGTTACTCTACAGGGGCTGGCTACACCTTC.

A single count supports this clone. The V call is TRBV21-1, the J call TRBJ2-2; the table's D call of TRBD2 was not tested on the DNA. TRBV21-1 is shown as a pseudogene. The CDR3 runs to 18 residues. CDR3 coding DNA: TGTGCCAGCCGATCAATAACTAGCGGGGGGGCCTACACCGGGGAGCTGTTTTTT. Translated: CASRSITSGGAYTGELFF.

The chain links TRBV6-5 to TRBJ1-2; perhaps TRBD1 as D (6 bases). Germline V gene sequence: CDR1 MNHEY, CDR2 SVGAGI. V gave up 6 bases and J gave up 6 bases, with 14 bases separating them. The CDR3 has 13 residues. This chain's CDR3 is CASRETGLDGYTF. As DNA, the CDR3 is TGTGCCAGCAGGGAGACAGGTCTTGATGGCTACACCTTC.

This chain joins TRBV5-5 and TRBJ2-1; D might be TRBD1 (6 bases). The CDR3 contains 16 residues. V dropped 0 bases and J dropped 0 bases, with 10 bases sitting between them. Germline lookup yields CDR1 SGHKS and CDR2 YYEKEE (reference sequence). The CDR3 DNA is TGTGCCAGCAGCTTGGGACAGGAAATCTCCTACAATGAGCAGTTCTTC. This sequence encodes CASSLGQEISYNEQFF. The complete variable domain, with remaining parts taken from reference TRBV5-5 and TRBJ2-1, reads DAGVTQSPTHLIKTRGQQVTLRCSPISGHKSVSWYQQVLGQGPQFIFQYYEKEERGRGNFPDRFSARQFPNYSSELNVNALLLGDSALYLCASSLGQEISYNEQFFGPGTRLTVL.

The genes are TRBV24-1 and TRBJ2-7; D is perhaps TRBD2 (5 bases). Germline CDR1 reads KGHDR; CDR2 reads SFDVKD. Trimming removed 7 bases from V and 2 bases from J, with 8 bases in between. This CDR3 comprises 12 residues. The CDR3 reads CATSPGAYEQYV. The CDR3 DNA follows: TGTGCCACCAGCCCCGGGGCCTACGAGCAGTACGTC.

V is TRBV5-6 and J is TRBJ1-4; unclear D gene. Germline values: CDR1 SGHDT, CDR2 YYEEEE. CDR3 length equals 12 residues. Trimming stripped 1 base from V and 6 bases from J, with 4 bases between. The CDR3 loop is CASSLRDEKLFF. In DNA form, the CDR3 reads TGTGCCAGCAGCTTGCGGGATGAAAAACTGTTTTTT.

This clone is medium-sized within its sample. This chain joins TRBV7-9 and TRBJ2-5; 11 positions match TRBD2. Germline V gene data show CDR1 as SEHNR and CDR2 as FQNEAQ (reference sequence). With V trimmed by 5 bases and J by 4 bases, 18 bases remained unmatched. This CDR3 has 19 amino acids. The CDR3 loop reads CASSPDPLAGGTEGETQYF. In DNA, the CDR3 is TGTGCCAGCAGCCCAGACCCTCTAGCGGGGGGAACCGAGGGAGAGACCCAGTACTTC.